This T cell receptor (beta chain) was identified during a study of T cell responses to AZD1222 COVID-19 vaccine. Study-wide context: Second-dose schedules of about 4 or about 12 weeks were combined. Broader study findings: Compared with day 0, the breadth and depth of the Spike-specific TCR repertoire rose significantly after two doses of AZD1222. Repertoires were obtained only post-peak T cell response.

As for this clone: Its antigen is unknown.

This table comes from immunoSEQ multiplex PCR, and its TCRdb copy is limited to in-frame clones, with some not included. The sample holds over 150,000 clones, 90% seen once. CDR3 length: 16 amino acids. CDR1 is LNHNV, CDR2 YYDKDF, per germline (reference sequence). V shed 0 bases and J shed 3 bases, with 14 bases lying between them. The gene calls are TRBV15 and TRBJ1-2; a possible D gene is TRBD1 (5 bases). The sequences come from peripheral blood, collected on day 0 of AZD1222 vaccination. The receptor was derived from an adult in good health. For the CDR3, the DNA is TGTGCCACCAGCAGAGAGATCGGGGGACTGGACTATGGCTACACCTTC. Protein product: CATSREIGGLDYGYTF.